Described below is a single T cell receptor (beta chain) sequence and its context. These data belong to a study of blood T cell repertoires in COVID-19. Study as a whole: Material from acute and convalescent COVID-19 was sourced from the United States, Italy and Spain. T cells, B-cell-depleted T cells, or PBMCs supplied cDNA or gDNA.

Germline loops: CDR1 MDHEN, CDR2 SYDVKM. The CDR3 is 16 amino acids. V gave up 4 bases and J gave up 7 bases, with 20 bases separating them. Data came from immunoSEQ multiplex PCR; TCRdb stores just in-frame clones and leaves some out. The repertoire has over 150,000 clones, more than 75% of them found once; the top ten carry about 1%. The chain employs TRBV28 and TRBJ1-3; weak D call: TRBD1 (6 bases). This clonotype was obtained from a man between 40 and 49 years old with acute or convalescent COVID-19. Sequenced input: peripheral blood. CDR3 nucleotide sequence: TGTGCCAGCAGTTCCCCAGGGGTGTGGGCAACGAACACCATATATTTT. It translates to CASSSPGVWATNTIYF.